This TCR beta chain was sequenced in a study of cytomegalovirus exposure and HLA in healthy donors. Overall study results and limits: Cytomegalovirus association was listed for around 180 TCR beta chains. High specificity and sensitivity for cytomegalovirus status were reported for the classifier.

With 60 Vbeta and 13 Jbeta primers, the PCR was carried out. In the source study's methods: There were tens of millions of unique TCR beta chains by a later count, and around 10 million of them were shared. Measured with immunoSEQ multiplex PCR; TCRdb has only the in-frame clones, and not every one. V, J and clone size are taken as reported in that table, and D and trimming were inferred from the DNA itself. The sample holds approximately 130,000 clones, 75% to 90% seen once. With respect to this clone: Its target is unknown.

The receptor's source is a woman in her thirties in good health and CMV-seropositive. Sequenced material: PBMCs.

The CDR3 nucleotides are TGTGCCAGCCTCCCGGGACAGCGCACCGGGGAGCTGTTTTTT. Translating it yields CASLPGQRTGELFF. The chain employs TRBV28 and TRBJ2-2; 7 bases line up with TRBD1. In germline, CDR1 is MDHEN, CDR2 SYDVKM. CDR3 size: 14 residues. The V segment lost 8 bases and the J segment 4 bases; nucleotides outside the gene matches: 7.